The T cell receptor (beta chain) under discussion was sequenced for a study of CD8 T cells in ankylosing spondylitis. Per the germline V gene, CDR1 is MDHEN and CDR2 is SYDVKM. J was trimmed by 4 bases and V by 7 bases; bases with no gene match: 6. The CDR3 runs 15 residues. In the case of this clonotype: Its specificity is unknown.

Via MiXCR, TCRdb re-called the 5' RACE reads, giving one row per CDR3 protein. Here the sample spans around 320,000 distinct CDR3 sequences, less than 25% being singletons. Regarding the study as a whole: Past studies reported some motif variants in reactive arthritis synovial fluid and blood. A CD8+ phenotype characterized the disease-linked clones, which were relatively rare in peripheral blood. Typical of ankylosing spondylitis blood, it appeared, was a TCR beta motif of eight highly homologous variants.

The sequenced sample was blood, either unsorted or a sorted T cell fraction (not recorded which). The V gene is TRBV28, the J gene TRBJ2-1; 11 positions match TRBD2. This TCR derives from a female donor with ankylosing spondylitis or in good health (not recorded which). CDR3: CASTVAGGAYNEQFF. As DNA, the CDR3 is TGTGCCAGCACCGTAGCGGGAGGGGCTTACAATGAGCAGTTCTTC.